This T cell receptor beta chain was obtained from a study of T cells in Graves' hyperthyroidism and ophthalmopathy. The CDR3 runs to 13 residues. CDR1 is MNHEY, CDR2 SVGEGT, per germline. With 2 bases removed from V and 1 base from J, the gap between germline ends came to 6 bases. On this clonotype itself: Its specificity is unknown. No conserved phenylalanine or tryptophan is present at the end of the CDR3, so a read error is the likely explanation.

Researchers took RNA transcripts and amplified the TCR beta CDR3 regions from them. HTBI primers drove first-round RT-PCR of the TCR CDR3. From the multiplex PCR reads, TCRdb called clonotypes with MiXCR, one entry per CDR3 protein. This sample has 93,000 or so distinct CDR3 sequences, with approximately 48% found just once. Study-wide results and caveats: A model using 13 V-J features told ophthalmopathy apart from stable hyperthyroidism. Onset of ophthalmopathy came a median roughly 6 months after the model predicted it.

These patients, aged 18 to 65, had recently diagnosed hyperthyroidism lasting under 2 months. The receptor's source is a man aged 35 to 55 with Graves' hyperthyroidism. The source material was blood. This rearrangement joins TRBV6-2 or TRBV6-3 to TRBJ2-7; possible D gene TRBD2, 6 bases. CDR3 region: CASSYSGSYEQYL. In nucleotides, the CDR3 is TGTGCCAGCAGTTACAGCGGGTCCTACGAGCAGTACCTC.